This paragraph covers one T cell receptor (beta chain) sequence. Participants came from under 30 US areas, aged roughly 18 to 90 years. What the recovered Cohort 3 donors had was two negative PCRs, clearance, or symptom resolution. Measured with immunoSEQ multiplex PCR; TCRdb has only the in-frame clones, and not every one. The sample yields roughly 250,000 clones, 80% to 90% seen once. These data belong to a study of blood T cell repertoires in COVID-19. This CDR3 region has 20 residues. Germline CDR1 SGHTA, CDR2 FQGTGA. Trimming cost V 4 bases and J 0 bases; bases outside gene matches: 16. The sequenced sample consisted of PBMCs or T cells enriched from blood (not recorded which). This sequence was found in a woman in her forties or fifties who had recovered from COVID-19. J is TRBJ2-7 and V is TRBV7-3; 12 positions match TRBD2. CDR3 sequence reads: CASSSPRRTSGTPNSYEQYF. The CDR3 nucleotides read TGTGCCAGCAGCTCACCCCGTCGGACTAGCGGGACCCCTAACTCCTACGAGCAGTACTTC.